Listed below are T cell receptor beta chains from one sample, sequenced in a study of CXCR3-negative and CXCR3-positive naive CD8 T cells. TCRdb reprocessed the 5' RACE reads, with one entry per CDR3 protein and no DNA. Here the sample table reports 55,000 to 65,000 distinct CDR3 sequences. The specimen sequenced was naive CXCR3+ CD8+ T cells from blood. Receptors were obtained from a human donor in good health. Some clones in this sample may be carry-over from other donors' samples. Each CDR3 is given with its conserved first and last residue. Only some rows state a clone size, as once, few, many or a class for expanded clones.

v_gene	len	abundance	j_gene	CDR3aa
TRBV20-1	17	NA	TRBJ2-1	CSARGTSVREWINEQFF
TRBV7-2	17	NA	TRBJ2-1	CASSLVGCWCSYNEQFF
TRBV28	11	NA	TRBJ1-1	CASSPNTEAFF
TRBV28	14	NA	TRBJ2-7	CASRAWAGQDEQYF
TRBV12-3/TRBV12-4	18	NA	TRBJ1-1	CASSLLILQVPSEAEAFF
TRBV29-1	12	NA	TRBJ1-1	CSVEARRVEALF
TRBV7-2	13	medium-sized	TRBJ2-7	CASSLGTGYEQYF
TRBV28	18	NA	TRBJ2-5	CASSPLDRGLKFGETQYF
TRBV19	14	NA	TRBJ2-7	CASRIGTGDYEQYF
TRBV29-1	14	NA	TRBJ1-2	CSVLWDRGPYGYTF
TRBV7-3	13	NA	TRBJ2-2	CASRDSGAGELFF
TRBV7-3	12	NA	TRBJ2-1	CASSYMNNEQFF
TRBV19	16	NA	TRBJ1-2	CASTPSPLGTDYGYTF
TRBV28	15	NA	TRBJ2-2	CASRLATGGTGELFF
TRBV12-3/TRBV12-4	14	NA	TRBJ1-4	CASTHDKNNEKLFF
TRBV7-6	16	NA	TRBJ2-7	CASSLLPGQGADEQYF
TRBV6-6	16	NA	TRBJ2-3	CASSHGLAYSTDTQYF
TRBV20-1	15	NA	TRBJ1-5	CSARDGHMFNQPQHF
TRBV6-5	13	NA	TRBJ2-3	CASSYVASDTQYF
TRBV12-3/TRBV12-4	16	NA	TRBJ2-7	CASSLVPTPNLDEQYF
TRBV6-6	13	NA	TRBJ2-7	CASSYRGADEQYF
TRBV7-3	16	NA	TRBJ2-5	CASSSNRGGMEETQYF
TRBV4-3	15	NA	TRBJ1-1	CASSQDRGGNTEAFF
TRBV7-8	16	NA	TRBJ1-3	CASSLGAGWSGNTIYF
TRBV7-9	16	NA	TRBJ2-1	CASSFVGAPSYNEQFF
TRBV20-1	15	NA	TRBJ2-1	CSAREPGQGYNEQFF
TRBV7-2	15	NA	TRBJ2-7	CASSSTVAAAYEQYF
TRBV29-1	11	NA	TRBJ2-1	CSATSYNEQFF
TRBV27	13	NA	TRBJ1-5	CASSPTGNQPQHF
TRBV7-6	18	NA	TRBJ2-3	CASSLGPASGGHTDTQYF
TRBV29-1	16	NA	TRBJ2-3	CSVEDRGGIYTDTQYF
TRBV12-3/TRBV12-4	14	NA	TRBJ1-5	CASSLGRGHQPQHF
TRBV4-2	12	NA	TRBJ2-1	CASSPSQAEQFF
TRBV25-1	14	NA	TRBJ2-1	CASSERAELHEQFF
TRBV6-4	14	NA	TRBJ2-3	CASTPGQGSDTQYF
TRBV2	14	NA	TRBJ2-3	CASFLLAGTDTQYF
TRBV25-1	14	NA	TRBJ1-2	CASSTGWGSYGYTF